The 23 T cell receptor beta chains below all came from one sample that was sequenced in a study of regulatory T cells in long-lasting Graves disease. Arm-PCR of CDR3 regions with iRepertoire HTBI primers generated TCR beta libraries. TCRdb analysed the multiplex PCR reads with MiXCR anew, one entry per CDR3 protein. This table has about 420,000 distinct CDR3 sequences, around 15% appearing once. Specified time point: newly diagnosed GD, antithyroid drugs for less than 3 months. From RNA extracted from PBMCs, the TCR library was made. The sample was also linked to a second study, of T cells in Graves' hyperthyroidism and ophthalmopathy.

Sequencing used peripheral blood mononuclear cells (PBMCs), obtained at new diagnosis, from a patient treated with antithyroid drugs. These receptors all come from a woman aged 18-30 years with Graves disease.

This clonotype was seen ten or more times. The CDR3 bases are TGTGCCAGCAGCGACCGGCAAGGGGTCACTGAAGCTTTCTTT. As protein: CASSDRQGVTEAFF. V usage is TRBV6-1 and J usage is TRBJ1-1; D possibly corresponds to TRBD1 (5 bases). Trimming shortened V by 6 bases and J by 4 bases, and 15 bases separated the two germline ends. This CDR3 is 14 amino acids long. In germline, CDR1 is MNHNS, CDR2 SASEGT.

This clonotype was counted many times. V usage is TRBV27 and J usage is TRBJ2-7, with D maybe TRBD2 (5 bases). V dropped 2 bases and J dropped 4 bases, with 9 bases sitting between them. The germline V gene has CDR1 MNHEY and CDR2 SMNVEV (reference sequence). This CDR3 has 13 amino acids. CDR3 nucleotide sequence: TGTGCCAGCAGTTTAAGGGAGAGGTACGAGCAGTACTTC. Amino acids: CASSLRERYEQYF.

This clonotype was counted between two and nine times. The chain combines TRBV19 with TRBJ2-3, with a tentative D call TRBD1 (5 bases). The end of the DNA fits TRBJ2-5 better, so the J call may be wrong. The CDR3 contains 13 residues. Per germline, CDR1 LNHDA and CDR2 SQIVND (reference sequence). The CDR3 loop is CASSIAGRETQYF. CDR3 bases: TGTGCCAGTAGTATAGCAGGGCGGGAGACCCAGTACTTC.

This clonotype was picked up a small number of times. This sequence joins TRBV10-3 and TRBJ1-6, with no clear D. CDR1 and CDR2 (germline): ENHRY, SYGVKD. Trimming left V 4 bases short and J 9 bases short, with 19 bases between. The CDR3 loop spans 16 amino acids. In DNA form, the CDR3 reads TGTGCCATCAGTGGGTCCACAGCGGGCGTTTCTTCACCCCTCCACTTT. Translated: CAISGSTAGVSSPLHF.

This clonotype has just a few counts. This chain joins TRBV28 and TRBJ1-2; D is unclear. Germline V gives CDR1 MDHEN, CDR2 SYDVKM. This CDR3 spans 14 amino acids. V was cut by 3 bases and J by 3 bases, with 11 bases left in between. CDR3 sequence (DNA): TGTGCCAGCAGTTTTGAAGGGTTTGACTATGGCTACACCTTC. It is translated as CASSFEGFDYGYTF.

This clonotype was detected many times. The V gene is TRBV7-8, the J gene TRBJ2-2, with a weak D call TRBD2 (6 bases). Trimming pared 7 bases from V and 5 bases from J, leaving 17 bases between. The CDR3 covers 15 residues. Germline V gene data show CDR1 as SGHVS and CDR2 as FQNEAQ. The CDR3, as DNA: TGTGCCAGCACCCACGCGGAGGGCAGAACCGGGGAGCTGTTTTTT. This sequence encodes CASTHAEGRTGELFF.

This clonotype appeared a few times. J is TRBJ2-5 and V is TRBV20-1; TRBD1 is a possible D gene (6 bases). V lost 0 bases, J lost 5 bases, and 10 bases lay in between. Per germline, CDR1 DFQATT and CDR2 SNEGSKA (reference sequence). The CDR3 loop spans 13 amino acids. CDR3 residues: CSARETGVETQYF. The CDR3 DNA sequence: TGCAGTGCTAGAGAGACAGGAGTTGAGACCCAGTACTTC.

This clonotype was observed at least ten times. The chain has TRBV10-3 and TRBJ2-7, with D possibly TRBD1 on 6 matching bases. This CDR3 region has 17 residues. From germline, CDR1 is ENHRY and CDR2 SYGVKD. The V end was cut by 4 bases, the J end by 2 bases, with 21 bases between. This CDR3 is CAISATIGRTAPYEQYF. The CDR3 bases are TGTGCCATCAGTGCCACCATCGGTAGGACAGCGCCCTACGAGCAGTACTTC.

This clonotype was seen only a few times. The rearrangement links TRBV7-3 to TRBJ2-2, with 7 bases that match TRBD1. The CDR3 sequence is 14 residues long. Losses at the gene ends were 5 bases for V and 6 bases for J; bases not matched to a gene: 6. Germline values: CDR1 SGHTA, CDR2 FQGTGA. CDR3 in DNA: TGTGCCAGCAGCCGAGGGGGCGCCCCCGGGGAGCTGTTTTTT. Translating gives CASSRGGAPGELFF.

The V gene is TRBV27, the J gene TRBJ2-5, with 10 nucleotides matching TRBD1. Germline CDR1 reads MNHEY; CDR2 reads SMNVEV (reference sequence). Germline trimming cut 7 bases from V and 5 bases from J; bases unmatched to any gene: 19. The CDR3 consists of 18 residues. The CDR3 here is CASTQTGTGAPPGETQYF. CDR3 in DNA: TGTGCCAGCACCCAAACCGGGACAGGGGCCCCACCTGGGGAGACCCAGTACTTC.

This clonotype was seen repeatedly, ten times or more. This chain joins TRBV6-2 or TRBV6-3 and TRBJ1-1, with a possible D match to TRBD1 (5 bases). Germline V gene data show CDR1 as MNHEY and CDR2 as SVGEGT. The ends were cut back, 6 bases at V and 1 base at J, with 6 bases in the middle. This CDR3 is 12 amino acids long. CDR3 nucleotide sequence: TGTGCCAGCAGAAGGGGGAACACTGAAGCTTTCTTT. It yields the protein CASRRGNTEAFF.

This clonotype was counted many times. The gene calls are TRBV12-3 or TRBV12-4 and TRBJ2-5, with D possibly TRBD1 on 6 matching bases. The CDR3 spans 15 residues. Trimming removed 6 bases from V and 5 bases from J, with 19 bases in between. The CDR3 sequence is CASSPTGTLGETQYF. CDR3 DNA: TGTGCCAGCAGCCCCACCGGGACACTCGGGGAGACCCAGTACTTC.

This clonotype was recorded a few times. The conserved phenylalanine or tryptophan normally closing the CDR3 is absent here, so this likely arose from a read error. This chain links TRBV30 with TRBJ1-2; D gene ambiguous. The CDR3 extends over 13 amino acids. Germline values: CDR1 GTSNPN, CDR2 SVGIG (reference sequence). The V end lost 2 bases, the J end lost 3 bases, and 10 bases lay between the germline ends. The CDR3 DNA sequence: TGTGCCTGGAGTAGATTGACGGACTATGGCTACACCCTC. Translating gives CAWSRLTDYGYTL.

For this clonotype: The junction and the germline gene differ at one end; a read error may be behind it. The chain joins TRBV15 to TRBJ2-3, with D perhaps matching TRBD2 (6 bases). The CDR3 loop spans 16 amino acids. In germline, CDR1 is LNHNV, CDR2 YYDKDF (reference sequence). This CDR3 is CATSPEGVLTGDTQCF. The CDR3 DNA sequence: TGTGCCACCAGCCCAGAGGGTGTGTTGACGGGAGATACGCAGTGTTTT. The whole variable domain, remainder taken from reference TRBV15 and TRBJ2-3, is DAMVIQNPRYQVTQFGKPVTLSCSQTLNHNVMYWYQQKSSQAPKLLFHYYDKDFNNEADTPDNFQSRRPNTSFCFLDIRSPGLGDTAMYLCATSPEGVLTGDTQCFGPGTRLTVL.

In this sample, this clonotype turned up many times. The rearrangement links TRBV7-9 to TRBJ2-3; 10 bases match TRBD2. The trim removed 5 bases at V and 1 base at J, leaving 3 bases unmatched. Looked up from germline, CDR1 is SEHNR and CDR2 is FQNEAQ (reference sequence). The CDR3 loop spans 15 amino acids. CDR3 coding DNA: TGTGCCAGCAGCACTAGCGGGACTCGCACAGATACGCAGTATTTT. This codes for CASSTSGTRTDTQYF.

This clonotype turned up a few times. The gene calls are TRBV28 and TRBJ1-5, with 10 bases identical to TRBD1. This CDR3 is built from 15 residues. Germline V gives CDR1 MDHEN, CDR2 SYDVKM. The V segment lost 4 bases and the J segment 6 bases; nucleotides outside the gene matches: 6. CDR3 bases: TGTGCCAGCAGTTCCGGGACAGGGGATAGTCAGCCCCAGCATTTT. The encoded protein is CASSSGTGDSQPQHF.

In DNA, the CDR3 is TGTGCCAGCAGTTGGCTAGGACTAGCCGCAGATACGCAGTATTTT. Amino acids: CASSWLGLAADTQYF. J is TRBJ2-3 and V is TRBV27; TRBD2 agrees at 8 bases. The CDR3 length is 15 residues. Germline V gene sequence: CDR1 MNHEY, CDR2 SMNVEV (reference sequence). The ends lost 4 bases at V and 4 bases at J; junction bases unmatched: 7.

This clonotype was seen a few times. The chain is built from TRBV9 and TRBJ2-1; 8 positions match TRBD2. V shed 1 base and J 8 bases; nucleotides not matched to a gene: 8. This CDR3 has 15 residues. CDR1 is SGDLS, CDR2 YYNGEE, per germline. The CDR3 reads CASSVRSGSLYEQFF. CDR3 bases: TGTGCCAGCAGCGTAAGGAGCGGGAGCTTGTATGAGCAGTTCTTC. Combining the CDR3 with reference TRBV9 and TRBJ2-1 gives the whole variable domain DSGVTQTPKHLITATGQRVTLRCSPRSGDLSVYWYQQSLDQGLQFLIQYYNGEERAKGNILERFSAQQFPDLHSELNLSSLELGDSALYFCASSVRSGSLYEQFFGPGTRLTVL.

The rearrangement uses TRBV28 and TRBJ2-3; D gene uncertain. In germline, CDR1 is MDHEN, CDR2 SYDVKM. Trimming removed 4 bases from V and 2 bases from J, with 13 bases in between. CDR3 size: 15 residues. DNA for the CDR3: TGTGCCAGCAGTTACTTTCCTCAGTCCACAGATACGCAGTATTTT. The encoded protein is CASSYFPQSTDTQYF.

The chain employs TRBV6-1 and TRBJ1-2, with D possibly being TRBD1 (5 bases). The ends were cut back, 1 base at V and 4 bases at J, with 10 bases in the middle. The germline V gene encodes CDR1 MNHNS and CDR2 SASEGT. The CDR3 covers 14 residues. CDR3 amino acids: CASSEVEGSYGYTF. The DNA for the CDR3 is TGTGCCAGCAGTGAAGTGGAGGGGAGCTATGGCTACACCTTC.

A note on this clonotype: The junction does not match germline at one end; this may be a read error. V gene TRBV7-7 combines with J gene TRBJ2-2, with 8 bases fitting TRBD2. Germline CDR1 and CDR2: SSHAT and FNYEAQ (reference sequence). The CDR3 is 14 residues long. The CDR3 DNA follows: TGTGCTAGCATGCCTAGCGGGTACACCGGGGAGCTGTTTTTT. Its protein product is CASMPSGYTGELFF.

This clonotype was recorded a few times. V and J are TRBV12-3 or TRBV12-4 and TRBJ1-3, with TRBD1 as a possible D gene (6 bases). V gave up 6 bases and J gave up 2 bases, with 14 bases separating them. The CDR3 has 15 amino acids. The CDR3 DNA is TGTGCCAGCAGGGACGGACAGCTACCTGGAAACACCATATATTTT. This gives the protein CASRDGQLPGNTIYF.

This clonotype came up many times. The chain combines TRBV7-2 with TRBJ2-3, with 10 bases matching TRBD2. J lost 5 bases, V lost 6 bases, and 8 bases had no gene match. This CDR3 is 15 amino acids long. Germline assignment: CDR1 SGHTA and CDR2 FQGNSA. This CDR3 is CASSTLAGDEDTQYF. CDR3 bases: TGTGCCAGCAGTACCCTAGCGGGAGATGAAGATACGCAGTATTTT.